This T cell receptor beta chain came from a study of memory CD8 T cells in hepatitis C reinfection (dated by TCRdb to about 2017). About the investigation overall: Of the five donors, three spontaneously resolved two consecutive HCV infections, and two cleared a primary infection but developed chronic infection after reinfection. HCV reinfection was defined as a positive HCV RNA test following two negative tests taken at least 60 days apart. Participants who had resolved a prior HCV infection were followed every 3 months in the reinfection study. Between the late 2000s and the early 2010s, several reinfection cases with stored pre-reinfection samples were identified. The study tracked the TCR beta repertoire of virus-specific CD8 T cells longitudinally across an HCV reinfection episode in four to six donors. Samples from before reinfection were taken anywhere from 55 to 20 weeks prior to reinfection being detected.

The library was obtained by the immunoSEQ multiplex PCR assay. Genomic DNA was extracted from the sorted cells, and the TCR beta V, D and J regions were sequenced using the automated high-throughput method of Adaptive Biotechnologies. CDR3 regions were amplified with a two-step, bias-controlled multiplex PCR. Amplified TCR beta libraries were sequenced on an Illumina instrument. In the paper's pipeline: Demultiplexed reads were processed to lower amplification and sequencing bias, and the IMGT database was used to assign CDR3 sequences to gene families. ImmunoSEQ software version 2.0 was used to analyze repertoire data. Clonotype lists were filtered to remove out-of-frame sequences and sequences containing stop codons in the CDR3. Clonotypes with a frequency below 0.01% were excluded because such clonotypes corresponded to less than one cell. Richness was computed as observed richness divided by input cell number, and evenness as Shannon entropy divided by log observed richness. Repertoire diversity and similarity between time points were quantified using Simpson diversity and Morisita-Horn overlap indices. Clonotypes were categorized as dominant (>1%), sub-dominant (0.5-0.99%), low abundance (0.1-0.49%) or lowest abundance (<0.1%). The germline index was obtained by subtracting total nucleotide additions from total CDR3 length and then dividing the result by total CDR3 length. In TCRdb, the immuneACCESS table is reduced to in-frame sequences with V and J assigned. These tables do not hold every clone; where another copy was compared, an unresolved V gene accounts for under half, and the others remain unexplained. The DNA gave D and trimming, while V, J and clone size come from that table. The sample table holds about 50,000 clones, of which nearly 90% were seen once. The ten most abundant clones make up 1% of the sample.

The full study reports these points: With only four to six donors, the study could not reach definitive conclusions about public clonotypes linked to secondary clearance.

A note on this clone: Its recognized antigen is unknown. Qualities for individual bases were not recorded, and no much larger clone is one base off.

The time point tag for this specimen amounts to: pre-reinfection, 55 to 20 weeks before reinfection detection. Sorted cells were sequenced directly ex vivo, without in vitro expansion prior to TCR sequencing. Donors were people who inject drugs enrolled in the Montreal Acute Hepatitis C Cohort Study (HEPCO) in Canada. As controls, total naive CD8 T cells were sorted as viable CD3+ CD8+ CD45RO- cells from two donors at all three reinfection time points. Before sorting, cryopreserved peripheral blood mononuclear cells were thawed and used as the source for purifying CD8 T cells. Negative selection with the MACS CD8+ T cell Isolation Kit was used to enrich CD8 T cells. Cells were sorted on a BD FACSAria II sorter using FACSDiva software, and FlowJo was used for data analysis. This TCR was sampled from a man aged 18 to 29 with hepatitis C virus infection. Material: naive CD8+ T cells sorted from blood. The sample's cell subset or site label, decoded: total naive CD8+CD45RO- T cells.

Here is the DNA: TGTGCCAGCAGCTTAGTACAGGGGGGGATCTTCGGCGAGCAGTACTTC. Its amino acids are CASSLVQGGIFGEQYF. The chain employs TRBV7-2 and TRBJ2-7, with a tentative D gene TRBD1 over 8 matching bases. CDR3 length: 16 amino acids, cysteine to phenylalanine. Of the read, only the CDR3 DNA is kept; its 48 bases are in frame from base 1. The germline V gene sets CDR1 to SGHTA and CDR2 to FQGNSA. Relative to germline, V is 1 base shorter and J is 6 bases shorter, with 19 bases between their ends.